The clone carrying this T cell receptor beta chain was found a few times. The antigen is unknown. CDR1 LNHDA and CDR2 SQIVND come from the germline V gene (reference sequence). V lost 4 bases, J lost 7 bases, and 11 bases lay in between. The CDR3 totals 13 residues. The sample originates from a study of T cells after yellow fever vaccination. The study, taken as a whole, reports: Though weaker, the secondary response peaked faster, on day 5 versus 15. Clones that expanded after primary vaccination mostly reappeared after the booster (approximately 96% CD4, approximately 89% CD8).

In making TCR cDNA, 5'RACE template switching added a universal primer site and UMIs to it. TCRdb fed the 5' RACE reads into MiXCR, producing one record per CDR3 protein. The sample records 150,000 to 200,000 distinct CDR3 sequences, roughly 8.8% being singletons. The sample consisted of CD8+ T cells sorted from PBMCs, taken 45 days after the yellow fever booster vaccination. This receptor was obtained from a man aged 18 to 35 who received the YFV17D yellow fever vaccine. This chain links TRBV19 with TRBJ1-5; possibly TRBD1 for D (5 bases). CDR3: CASSKRGRQPQHF. The CDR3, as DNA: TGTGCCAGTAGTAAACGGGGGAGGCAGCCCCAGCATTTT.